This TCR beta chain was identified during a study of T cell responses to AZD1222 COVID-19 vaccine. Findings and caveats of the study: There were mostly white British donors and more females than males, and clonal diversity was possibly underestimated. Spike-specific TCR breadth and depth both grew after two AZD1222 doses. Baseline antibody screening turned up just six seropositive AZD1222 recipients.

The repertoire was sequenced with immunoSEQ multiplex PCR; TCRdb's copy has only in-frame clones and lacks some. The table has more than 95,000 clones, 86% seen once. Germline V gene lookup returns CDR1 LNHDA and CDR2 SQIVND (reference sequence). The V end was cut by 5 bases, the J end by 6 bases, with 11 bases between. The CDR3 is 12 residues long. With regard to this clone: Its antigen is not identified.

The specimen comprised peripheral blood, sampled 28 days after the second AZD1222 dose. The sequence was collected from an adult who received the AZD1222 COVID-19 vaccine. This chain connects TRBV19 to TRBJ2-7; D possibly corresponds to TRBD2 (5 bases). The CDR3 is CASSPRGLEQYF. In DNA form, the CDR3 reads TGTGCCAGTAGTCCCCGGGGTCTCGAGCAGTACTTC.